The rows below give T cell receptor beta chains drawn from one sample of a study of cytomegalovirus exposure and HLA in healthy donors. The repertoire was sequenced with immunoSEQ multiplex PCR; TCRdb's copy has only in-frame clones and lacks some. The sample has around 100,000 clones; 80% to 90% are singletons. Source material: PBMCs. Every receptor here comes from a woman younger than 35 in good health and CMV-seronegative. The CDR3 runs from the conserved cysteine through the conserved F or W. The D gene is left open where the match is weak. The size field is filled for only some rows; it gives once, few, many or a size class.

-	-	TRBV7-9	TRBJ2-1	TGTGCCAGCAGCTTAGCGTATAGGGGCAATGAGCAGTTCTTC	CASSLAYRGNEQFF
-	-	TRBV7-9	TRBJ2-3	TGTGCCAGCAGCTTTCAGGGGGATACGCAGTATTTT	CASSFQGDTQYF
-	-	TRBV11-3	TRBJ2-3	TGTGCCAGCAGCTTAGAAGCCCCGGGACTCACAGATACGCAGTATTTT	CASSLEAPGLTDTQYF
-	-	TRBV7-9	TRBJ2-2	TGTGCCAGCAGCTTGAGGACAGCAACGAACACCGGGGAGCTGTTTTTT	CASSLRTATNTGELFF
-	TRBD1	TRBV30	TRBJ1-1	TGTGCCTGGAGTCCCTCATTGACAGGGCTTTTGGACACTGAAGCTTTCTTT	CAWSPSLTGLLDTEAFF
-	-	TRBV7-2	TRBJ2-3	TGTGCCAGCAGCTTAGATACCGCTCGGGATACGCAGTATTTT	CASSLDTARDTQYF
few	-	TRBV19	TRBJ1-4	TGTGCCAGTAGCCCCGGGATAACTAATGAAAAACTGTTTTTT	CASSPGITNEKLFF
-	-	TRBV27	TRBJ1-1	TGTGCCAGCAGTTTAGGGCGGGGCACTGAAGCTTTCTTT	CASSLGRGTEAFF
-	-	TRBV5-1	TRBJ2-5	TGCGCCAGCAGCTTGGCGGGGAACCAAGAGACCCAGTACTTC	CASSLAGNQETQYF
-	TRBD1	TRBV28	TRBJ1-2	TGTGCCAGCAGTTTATGGTATCCCGGGACAGGAGGGGGAGGCTACACCTTC	CASSLWYPGTGGGGYTF
-	TRBD2	TRBV7-2	TRBJ2-1	TGTGCCAGCAGCTTAGCGAGCGGGGGTTACAATGAGCAGTTCTTC	CASSLASGGYNEQFF
-	-	TRBV18	TRBJ2-2	TGTGCCAGTCCTAAACAGGGATACACCGGGGAGCTGTTTTTT	CASPKQGYTGELFF
-	-	TRBV2	TRBJ2-7	TGTGCCAGCAGTGACCCCTCCCTGCGGGGTCCCTACGAGCAGTACTTC	CASSDPSLRGPYEQYF
few	TRBD1	TRBV5-1	TRBJ2-7	TGCGCCAGCAGTCAATTTCCGGGACAGGGTGGCTACGAGCAGTACTTC	CASSQFPGQGGYEQYF
medium-sized	TRBD1	TRBV4-2	TRBJ1-1	TGTGCCAACAGCCAAGTCGGACAGGGCACTGAAGCTTTCTTT	CANSQVGQGTEAFF
-	TRBD1	TRBV7-9	TRBJ1-4	TGTGCCAGCAGCCGACAGGGGCGACATGGAAAACTGTTTTTT	CASSRQGRHGKLFF
-	-	TRBV19	TRBJ2-7	TGTGCCAGTAGTTTTCAGACAGGCATCTACGAGCAGTACTTC	CASSFQTGIYEQYF
-	TRBD1	TRBV19	TRBJ1-2	TGTGCCAGTAGTATGGGACAGAACTATGGCTACACCTTC	CASSMGQNYGYTF
-	-	TRBV6-1	TRBJ2-5	TGTGCCAGCAGTGAGGCCGTGGAAGAGACCCAGTACTTC	CASSEAVEETQYF
-	-	TRBV7-2	TRBJ2-1	TGTGCCAGCAGCTTAGCGGGAGATGTCTACAATGAGCAGTTCTTC	CASSLAGDVYNEQFF
-	TRBD1	TRBV18	TRBJ1-2	TGTGCCAGCTCACCCCGGACAGGGGTGGGAGGGGACTATGGCTACACCTTC	CASSPRTGVGGDYGYTF
-	TRBD1	TRBV28	TRBJ2-2	TGTGCCAGCAGTTGGGACAGGGGGCGCCCCGGGGAGCTGTTTTTT	CASSWDRGRPGELFF
-	-	TRBV7-2	TRBJ1-5	TGTGCCAGCAGCTACGCGGTGAGCAATCAGCCCCAGCATTTT	CASSYAVSNQPQHF
-	-	TRBV18	TRBJ1-1	TGTGCCAGCTCACCACAGAAGCCGAACACTGAAGCTTTCTTT	CASSPQKPNTEAFF
once	TRBD1	TRBV11-2	TRBJ2-7	TGTGCCAGCAGCTTAGGGTCGACAGGGGGCGACGAGCAGTACTTC	CASSLGSTGGDEQYF
-	TRBD1	TRBV5-8	TRBJ1-4	TGTGCCAGCAGCTTGAGACAGGGTGGTGAAAAACTGTTTTTT	CASSLRQGGEKLFF
-	-	TRBV25-1	TRBJ2-5	TGTGCCAGCAGTCCACGCGATAACCAAGAGACCCAGTACTTC	CASSPRDNQETQYF
-	TRBD1	TRBV5-6	TRBJ2-7	TGTGCCAGCAGCTCGAGAACCGGGACAGACGCCTCCTACGAGCAGTACTTC	CASSSRTGTDASYEQYF
-	-	TRBV7-8	TRBJ2-3	TGTGCCAGCAGTCCTAGGACAGGCACAGATACGCAGTATTTT	CASSPRTGTDTQYF
-	TRBD2	TRBV15	TRBJ2-7	TGTGCCACCAGCAGAGACGGGGGGGCCTACGAGCAGTACTTC	CATSRDGGAYEQYF
few	-	TRBV23-1	TRBJ2-1	TGCGCCAGCGCCCTCACGGAGAGGGAAATTTACAATGAGCAGTTCTTC	CASALTEREIYNEQFF
-	TRBD1	TRBV9	TRBJ1-4	TGTGCCAGCAGCGGTCGGACAGGGAATGAAAAACTGTTTTTT	CASSGRTGNEKLFF
-	TRBD2	TRBV9	TRBJ2-3	TGTGCCAGCAGCGTGTGGGAAGGACTAGCGGGGGGTACAGATACGCAGTATTTT	CASSVWEGLAGGTDTQYF
-	TRBD1	TRBV14	TRBJ1-3	TGTGCCAGCAGCCAAGACCCCGGGACAGGGCCTGGAAACACCATATATTTT	CASSQDPGTGPGNTIYF
few	-	TRBV5-8	TRBJ2-3	TGTGCCAGCAGCTTGTGGTCCGAGACAGATACGCAGTATTTT	CASSLWSETDTQYF
-	-	TRBV5-5	TRBJ2-3	TGTGCCAGCAGCTTTCGAGAGAGTGCAGATACGCAGTATTTT	CASSFRESADTQYF
-	TRBD2	TRBV7-9	TRBJ2-5	TGTGCCAGCAGCTTAGTATCTAGCGGACCACAAGAGACCCAGTACTTC	CASSLVSSGPQETQYF
-	TRBD1	TRBV11-2	TRBJ1-2	TGTGCCAGCAGCCTGGGACAGCCATCGTCGAAGGGCTACACCTTC	CASSLGQPSSKGYTF
-	TRBD2	TRBV7-8	TRBJ2-1	TGTGCCAGCAGCTTAAGAACGGGGGGCTCCTACAATGAGCAGTTCTTC	CASSLRTGGSYNEQFF
-	-	TRBV28	TRBJ2-3	TGTGCCAGCACCCCCTGGGGCCAGTATAGCACAGATACGCAGTATTTT	CASTPWGQYSTDTQYF
-	TRBD2	TRBV7-3	TRBJ2-3	TGTGCCAGCAGCCAGGGGCTAGCGGGAGGAGCCGGAGATACGCAGTATTTT	CASSQGLAGGAGDTQYF